The rows below give T cell receptor beta chains drawn from one sample of a study of control samples from healthy donors and cancer patients. TCRdb's table, derived via immunoSEQ multiplex PCR, lists solely in-frame clones and lacks some. Among 85,000 to 120,000 clones listed, roughly nine tenths were seen once. The sequencing input was blood. The receptors originated from a woman aged 18-29 years in good health. Each CDR3 is given with its conserved first and last residue. Each record gives: V gene, D gene, J gene, clone size, CDR3 length, CDR3 DNA, CDR3 protein. D genes are given only for firm matches. Rows give clone size only sometimes, using once, few, many, or a class for an expanded clone.

TRBV27,.,TRBJ1-1,.,17,TGTGCCAGCAGTTGGGAGGGACCTGGGGGGGCGGTCACTGAAGCTTTCTTT,CASSWEGPGGAVTEAFF
TRBV10-3,.,TRBJ2-1,.,14,TGTGCCATCAGCGGACACAGATCCTACAATGAGCAGTTCTTC,CAISGHRSYNEQFF
TRBV5-1,TRBD1,TRBJ1-2,.,16,TGCGCCAGCAGTTCCGGGACAGTATCTTTCCCGTATGGCTACACCTTC,CASSSGTVSFPYGYTF
TRBV7-9,TRBD2,TRBJ2-1,.,16,TGTGCCAGCAGCTTAGCGCTGGGACTAGGCTACAATGAGCAGTTCTTC,CASSLALGLGYNEQFF
TRBV6-1,.,TRBJ1-2,.,11,TGTGCCAGAAGTGACACGGGTGGCTACACCTTC,CARSDTGGYTF
TRBV25-1,TRBD2,TRBJ2-5,.,13,TGTGCCAGCAGTGAAGAGCGGGGGAAGACCCAGTACTTC,CASSEERGKTQYF
TRBV15,.,TRBJ2-7,once,14,TGTGCCACCAGCAGAGACTCCGGACGAAGCGAGCAGTACTTC,CATSRDSGRSEQYF
TRBV19,TRBD2,TRBJ2-1,.,19,TGTGCCAGTAGTATAGCCCGAGTAGCGGGGGCCTTCATATACAATGAGCAGTTCTTC,CASSIARVAGAFIYNEQFF
TRBV5-8,TRBD1,TRBJ1-5,.,14,TGTGCCAGCTCTACAGGGGGCTACAATCAGCCCCAGCATTTT,CASSTGGYNQPQHF
TRBV4-1,.,TRBJ1-4,.,14,TGCGCCAGCAGCCAAGTTACAGGGAGCGAAAAACTGTTTTTT,CASSQVTGSEKLFF
TRBV7-9,.,TRBJ2-1,.,13,TGTGCCAGCAGCTTGACCTTTATCGATGAGCAGTTCTTC,CASSLTFIDEQFF
TRBV6-1,TRBD1,TRBJ1-2,.,15,TGTGCCAGCAGTGAAAACAGGGGGCCGAGCTATGGCTACACCTTC,CASSENRGPSYGYTF
TRBV4-3,.,TRBJ1-2,.,15,TGCGCCAGCAGCCAAGAACGGGGCGCGGACTATGGCTACACCTTC,CASSQERGADYGYTF
TRBV4-2,TRBD2,TRBJ2-5,once,15,TGTGCCAGCAGCCGCGGGACTAGCGGCCAAGAGACCCAGTACTTC,CASSRGTSGQETQYF
TRBV11-2,TRBD1,TRBJ1-3,.,15,TGTGCCAGCAGCTCCAGGGGGCAAACTGGAAACACCATATATTTT,CASSSRGQTGNTIYF
TRBV10-1,.,TRBJ1-4,.,15,TGCGCCAGCACAGCCCTCCTAGGGAGAGGTGAAAAACTGTTTTTT,CASTALLGRGEKLFF
TRBV4-3,TRBD1,TRBJ2-7,.,15,TGCGCCAGCAGCCAAGAGGGGGGGGACAGGGCCGAGCAGTACTTC,CASSQEGGDRAEQYF
TRBV11-2,TRBD1,TRBJ2-2,.,18,TGTGCCAGCAGCCCAATACCGGGACAGAATGACAACACCGGGGAGCTGTTTTTT,CASSPIPGQNDNTGELFF
TRBV5-8,.,TRBJ1-5,.,17,TGTGCCAGCAGCTTGGTGCGGGGGGCGCCGGGCAATCAGCCCCAGCATTTT,CASSLVRGAPGNQPQHF
TRBV6-5,.,TRBJ1-1,once,10,TGTGCCAGCAAGGGAGCCGAAGCTTTCTTT,CASKGAEAFF
TRBV14,.,TRBJ1-1,.,14,TGTGCCAGCAGCCCCTTCGCGCGGAACACTGAAGCTTTCTTT,CASSPFARNTEAFF
TRBV3-1/TRBV3-2,.,TRBJ1-4,.,16,TGTGCCAGCAGCCAAGAGGAGGGTAACACTAATGAAAAACTGTTTTTT,CASSQEEGNTNEKLFF
TRBV27,.,TRBJ2-1,.,18,TGTGCCAGCAGTTTACGGGCGGGACAACCTAACTCCTACAATGAGCAGTTCTTC,CASSLRAGQPNSYNEQFF
TRBV5-1,.,TRBJ1-1,once,14,TGCGCCAGCAGCTCGAACACCCAACCGGGTGAAGCTTTCTTT,CASSSNTQPGEAFF
TRBV3-1/TRBV3-2,.,TRBJ2-5,.,18,TGTGCCAGCAGCCAATTAAGGGGCAAGCGGCAGGGTGAGGAGACCCAGTACTTC,CASSQLRGKRQGEETQYF
TRBV29-1,.,TRBJ1-3,.,11,TGCAGCGTTCTGGTGGGAAACACCATATATTTT,CSVLVGNTIYF
TRBV11-2,TRBD1,TRBJ1-4,.,15,TGTGCCAGCAGCTACCGACAGGGAAAGGGGGAAAAACTGTTTTTT,CASSYRQGKGEKLFF
TRBV9,TRBD2,TRBJ2-1,once,15,TGTGCCAGCAGCGTAGCTAGCGGAGGGGCTGGGGTGCAGTTCTTC,CASSVASGGAGVQFF
TRBV6-2/TRBV6-3,TRBD1,TRBJ2-7,.,16,TGTGCCAGCAGTTACTCGAGGGACAGGGTGGATTACGAGCAGTACTTC,CASSYSRDRVDYEQYF
TRBV4-2,TRBD1,TRBJ2-2,.,17,TGTGCCAGCAGCCATGGACAGGGGTCTCGCAACACCGGGGAGCTGTTTTTT,CASSHGQGSRNTGELFF
TRBV9,.,TRBJ1-1,.,11,TGTGCCAGCAGCTCCCGTACCGAAGCTTTCTTT,CASSSRTEAFF
TRBV5-6,.,TRBJ1-4,.,16,TGTGCCAGCAGCGCCGTCCCCGGTACAACTAATGAAAAACTGTTTTTT,CASSAVPGTTNEKLFF
TRBV5-4,TRBD1,TRBJ1-2,.,13,TGTGCCAGCAGATACAGGGGGAATTATGGCTACACCTTC,CASRYRGNYGYTF
TRBV6-5,.,TRBJ1-6,once,15,TGTGCCAGCATTGCCCAGGCGTCATATAATTCACCCCTCCACTTT,CASIAQASYNSPLHF
TRBV5-1,.,TRBJ2-7,.,13,TGCGCCAGCAGCTTAGGACTGCCTTACGAGCAGTACTTC,CASSLGLPYEQYF
TRBV9,.,TRBJ1-5,.,13,TGTGCCAGCAGCGTAGGTATGAATCAGCCCCAGCATTTT,CASSVGMNQPQHF
TRBV3-1/TRBV3-2,.,TRBJ1-6,.,18,TGTGCCAGCAGCCAAGACGCCGGGCTCAGCTCCTATAATTCACCCCTCCACTTT,CASSQDAGLSSYNSPLHF
TRBV4-2,.,TRBJ2-1,.,14,TGTGCCAGCAGCCAAGACGGGTGGGACAATGAGCAGTTCTTC,CASSQDGWDNEQFF
TRBV7-2,TRBD1,TRBJ1-4,.,18,TGTGCCAGCAGCTTATGGACAGGGGGCTTTAATACTAATGAAAAACTGTTTTTT,CASSLWTGGFNTNEKLFF
TRBV19,.,TRBJ2-7,.,14,TGTGCCAGTAGCACCACCGGGAGAACCTACGAGCAGTACTTC,CASSTTGRTYEQYF
TRBV2,.,TRBJ2-7,once,13,TGTGCCAGCAGTGGACAGCCCTCCTACGAGCAGTACTTC,CASSGQPSYEQYF
TRBV12-3/TRBV12-4,.,TRBJ1-2,.,13,TGTGCCAGCAGTTTTGGGGCGGTGAGTGGCTACACCTTC,CASSFGAVSGYTF
TRBV29-1,TRBD1,TRBJ2-7,.,13,TGCAGCGTTGGGACAGGGGAACCCTACGAGCAGTACTTC,CSVGTGEPYEQYF
TRBV28,TRBD1,TRBJ1-2,.,20,TGTGCCAGCAGTTTGGGGTTTAGCGCCTCGGGCAGGGGGCCGCTGTATGGCTACACCTTC,CASSLGFSASGRGPLYGYTF
TRBV4-2,.,TRBJ2-2,.,16,TGTGCCAGCAGCCAAGATCTGGCGATGGTAACCGGGGAGCTGTTTTTT,CASSQDLAMVTGELFF
TRBV5-1,TRBD1,TRBJ1-1,.,14,TGCGCCAGCAGCGCCGGGACAGGGGAGGGTGAAGCTTTCTTT,CASSAGTGEGEAFF
TRBV7-8,TRBD2,TRBJ2-7,once,14,TGTGCCAGCAGCTCTCTAGCGGGGGGGCGCGAGCAGTACTTC,CASSSLAGGREQYF
TRBV5-1,.,TRBJ2-1,.,11,TGCGCCAGCAGCTTGGGCCCCCGGCTGTTCTTC,CASSLGPRLFF
TRBV10-3,.,TRBJ1-2,once,15,TGTGCCATCAGTGAGGTTGAGAAGCCAAGTCATGGCTACACCTTC,CAISEVEKPSHGYTF
TRBV4-2,TRBD1,TRBJ1-6,.,20,TGTGCCAGCAGCCAAAATCCGGACAGGAGGGGCACGTTCTATAATTCACCCCTCCACTTT,CASSQNPDRRGTFYNSPLHF
TRBV19,.,TRBJ2-1,.,17,TGTGCCAGTAGGCCCGGGGGCGGGAGCGGGTCCTACAATGAGCAGTTCTTC,CASRPGGGSGSYNEQFF
TRBV7-9,.,TRBJ1-5,.,13,TGTGCCAGCAGTCCACTAGGGGTTCAGCCCCAGCATTTT,CASSPLGVQPQHF
TRBV24-1,.,TRBJ2-1,.,12,TGTGCCACCAGTGTAGGTACGAATGAGCAGTTCTTC,CATSVGTNEQFF
TRBV12-3/TRBV12-4,TRBD1,TRBJ1-1,once,12,TGTGCCAGCAGTTTGTCAGGGACAGGGGCTTTCTTT,CASSLSGTGAFF
TRBV4-2,TRBD1,TRBJ1-3,.,18,TGTGCCAGCAGCCAAGATCTCACGGGGACAGGGGCTGGAAACACCATATATTTT,CASSQDLTGTGAGNTIYF
TRBV5-4,TRBD1,TRBJ1-2,.,15,TGTGCCAGCAGCTTGGGGGACAGGGGGCTTTTGGGCTACACCTTC,CASSLGDRGLLGYTF
TRBV5-4,.,TRBJ2-1,medium-sized,11,TGTGCCAGCAGCTCCGGGACAGAGCAGTTCTTC,CASSSGTEQFF
TRBV6-6,.,TRBJ1-3,.,13,TGTGCCAGCAGTCCAAGTACTGGAAACACCATATATTTT,CASSPSTGNTIYF
TRBV25-1,.,TRBJ1-3,once,14,TGTGCCAGCAGTGGCTACTCCTCTGGAAACACCATATATTTT,CASSGYSSGNTIYF